This entry lists 15 T cell receptor beta chains sequenced from one sample in a study of blood T cell repertoires in COVID-19. Here immunoSEQ multiplex PCR was the method, and the copy in TCRdb shows in-frame clones only, minus some. In the table there are roughly 250,000 clones, 88% of which are singletons. Material: PBMCs or T cells enriched from blood (not recorded which). The receptors shown here come from a middle-aged woman with acute COVID-19.

The chain combines TRBV9 with TRBJ2-1; 11 bases agree with TRBD2. The CDR3 totals 17 residues. Losses at the gene ends were 4 bases for V and 4 bases for J; bases not matched to a gene: 10. Germline lookup yields CDR1 SGDLS and CDR2 YYNGEE. CDR3 bases: TGTGCCAGCAGCTCCACGACTAGCGGGAATTTTTACAATGAGCAGTTCTTC. This sequence encodes CASSSTTSGNFYNEQFF. Filled out from reference TRBV9 and TRBJ2-1, the complete variable domain reads DSGVTQTPKHLITATGQRVTLRCSPRSGDLSVYWYQQSLDQGLQFLIQYYNGEERAKGNILERFSAQQFPDLHSELNLSSLELGDSALYFCASSSTTSGNFYNEQFFGPGTRLTVL.

The gene calls are TRBV2 and TRBJ1-5; D might be TRBD1 (6 bases). Trimming left V 3 bases short and J 13 bases short, with 16 bases between. The CDR3 contains 13 residues. Germline CDR1 SNHLY, CDR2 FYNNEI. CDR3 in amino acids: CASSDTGSPIQHF. DNA of the CDR3: TGTGCCAGCAGTGATACAGGGTCCCCCATTCAGCATTTT.

In DNA, the CDR3 is TGTGCCAGTACGCAACAGGGCATTTCCCCTGAAGCTTTCTTT. Protein product: CASTQQGISPEAFF. This chain connects TRBV19 to TRBJ1-1; maybe TRBD1 (6 bases). Trimming took 7 bases from V and 6 from J, leaving 18 bases between them. The CDR3 consists of 14 residues. Germline-derived CDR1 and CDR2 are LNHDA and SQIVND (reference sequence).

This clone has only one observation. This rearrangement joins TRBV5-1 to TRBJ2-3; TRBD1 aligns across 9 bases. The trim removed 4 bases at V and 6 bases at J, leaving 9 bases unmatched. This CDR3 comprises 15 residues. The V gene's germline CDR1 is SGHRS and CDR2 YFSETQ. As DNA, the CDR3 is TGCGCCAGCAGCCGACAGGGGGACGGTCGGGATACGCAGTATTTT. It yields the protein CASSRQGDGRDTQYF.

The chain joins TRBV2 to TRBJ1-3; tentatively, D is TRBD1 (5 bases). Per the germline V gene, CDR1 is SNHLY and CDR2 is FYNNEI. The CDR3 consists of 15 residues. The germline V and J ends were trimmed by 8 bases and 11 bases, with 25 bases remaining between them. In nucleotides, the CDR3 is TGTGCCAGCGGGGGGGGTCTCACCGACGGGGTCCCCATATATTTT. It yields the protein CASGGGLTDGVPIYF. Filled out from reference TRBV2 and TRBJ1-3, the complete variable domain reads EPEVTQTPSHQVTQMGQEVILRCVPISNHLYFYWYRQILGQKVEFLVSFYNNEISEKSEIFDDQFSVERPDGSNFTLKIRSTKLEDSAMYFCASGGGLTDGVPIYFGEGSWLTVV.

The chain has TRBV28 and TRBJ1-3, with D possibly being TRBD1 (5 bases). V dropped 2 bases and J dropped 3 bases, with 14 bases sitting between them. There are 16 residues in the CDR3. Germline V gene lookup returns CDR1 MDHEN and CDR2 SYDVKM. The CDR3 sequence is CASSLGSRVFGNTIYF. The CDR3 coding sequence is TGTGCCAGCAGTTTAGGTAGCAGGGTCTTTGGAAACACCATATATTTT.

This clone has ten or more counts. V gene TRBV28 combines with J gene TRBJ2-3; D remains ambiguous. The germline CDR1 and CDR2 sequences are MDHEN and SYDVKM. This CDR3 is built from 13 residues. V shed 3 bases and J shed 2 bases, with 6 bases lying between them. The CDR3 protein is CASSFTYTDTQYF. As DNA, the CDR3 is TGTGCCAGCAGTTTTACTTACACAGATACGCAGTATTTT.

The genes are TRBV10-1 and TRBJ2-7, with TRBD1 matching over 7 bases. The ends lost 3 bases at V and 5 bases at J; junction bases unmatched: 7. Germline V CDR1 and CDR2: WNHNN, SYGVQD (reference sequence). The CDR3 is 14 amino acids. The CDR3 sequence is CASSEQGRSDEQYF. The CDR3 DNA follows: TGCGCCAGCAGTGAACAGGGGAGAAGCGACGAGCAGTACTTC.

The rearrangement links TRBV5-1 to TRBJ2-5, with D unresolved. CDR1 is SGHRS and CDR2 is YFSETQ in the germline V gene. V dropped 5 bases and J dropped 4 bases, with 15 bases sitting between them. This CDR3 has 14 amino acids. DNA of the CDR3: TGCGCCAGCAGGCGCGGTCCCTGGGTAGAGACCCAGTACTTC. Translation: CASRRGPWVETQYF.

This rearrangement joins TRBV7-9 to TRBJ2-3; D is uncertain. Germline loops: CDR1 SEHNR, CDR2 FQNEAQ (reference sequence). Between the trimmed V and J ends, which lost 0 bases and 2 bases, there was a span of 12 bases. The CDR3 runs 16 residues. This CDR3 reads CASSLALLVVTDTQYF. DNA for the CDR3: TGTGCCAGCAGCTTAGCGCTCCTAGTAGTCACAGATACGCAGTATTTT.

This clone was found once. The V gene is TRBV11-2, the J gene TRBJ2-7; possible D gene TRBD2, 5 bases. Trimming left V 3 bases short and J 2 bases short, with 11 bases between. The germline V gene has CDR1 SGHAT and CDR2 FQNNGV. The CDR3 is 14 amino acids. Written as DNA, the CDR3 is TGTGCCAGCAGCTTCTCCGGGAACCCCTACGAGCAGTACTTC. This translates into CASSFSGNPYEQYF.

The chain is built from TRBV28 and TRBJ2-1; TRBD2 matches at 8 bases. CDR3 length: 18 residues. Looked up from germline, CDR1 is MDHEN and CDR2 is SYDVKM. V shed 3 bases and J 3 bases; nucleotides not matched to a gene: 13. The CDR3 sequence is CASSFSYIAGGLYNEQFF. CDR3 bases: TGTGCCAGCAGTTTCTCGTACATCGCGGGAGGTCTCTACAATGAGCAGTTCTTC.

V is TRBV27 and J is TRBJ2-5, with TRBD2 matching over 9 bases. Germline values: CDR1 MNHEY, CDR2 SMNVEV (reference sequence). Trimming took 0 bases from V and 4 from J; bases not matched to a gene: 6. The length of the CDR3 is 16 residues. This chain's CDR3 is CASSLSVAGEGETQYF. The CDR3 DNA is TGTGCCAGCAGTTTATCGGTAGCGGGAGAGGGAGAGACCCAGTACTTC.

This clone was observed a single time. The J gene is TRBJ1-1, the V gene TRBV2; TRBD1 matches at 9 bases. Germline CDR1 and CDR2: SNHLY and FYNNEI. V trimming: 4 bases; J trimming: 5 bases; junction bases outside the gene matches: 17. This CDR3 has 18 residues. The CDR3 DNA reads as TGTGCCAGCAGTGTTAGGACAGGGGTCGGGGCTACGGAAACTGAAGCTTTCTTT. Translated, it gives CASSVRTGVGATETEAFF.

This clone appeared a single time. The V and J genes are TRBV27 and TRBJ2-3; D not certain. CDR3 length equals 11 residues. V shed 9 bases and J shed 5 bases, with 9 bases lying between them. Germline V gene lookup returns CDR1 MNHEY and CDR2 SMNVEV (reference sequence). CDR3 bases: TGTGCCAGTATCCGCGGAGATACGCAGTATTTT. Protein: CASIRGDTQYF.